Listed below are T cell receptor beta chains from one sample, sequenced in a study of cytomegalovirus exposure and HLA in healthy donors. Data came from immunoSEQ multiplex PCR; TCRdb stores just in-frame clones and leaves some out. The table records over 200,000 clones, roughly 84% of them present only once. The sample was PBMCs. Every receptor here comes from a woman younger than 35 in good health and CMV-seropositive. Both conserved end residues are part of each CDR3. The D gene is left open where the match is weak. Clone size is stated in some rows and not others, as once, few, many or a class when expanded.

d_call	j_call	clone_size	v_call	cdr3_aa	cdr3_nt
.	TRBJ2-7	.	TRBV27	CASSLRGPSSYEQYF	TGTGCCAGCAGTTTGAGAGGGCCCAGCTCCTACGAGCAGTACTTC
.	TRBJ1-5	.	TRBV10-2	CASSESQSLNQPQHF	TGCGCCAGCAGTGAGTCACAGTCTCTGAATCAGCCCCAGCATTTT
TRBD1	TRBJ2-7	many	TRBV6-1	CASSEAGTGGYEQYF	TGTGCCAGCAGTGAAGCCGGGACAGGGGGTTACGAGCAGTACTTC
.	TRBJ2-1	.	TRBV10-1	CASSENLAFNEQFF	TGCGCCAGCAGTGAGAACCTAGCGTTCAATGAGCAGTTCTTC
.	TRBJ1-1	.	TRBV27	CASSSRGARDTEAFF	TGTGCCAGCAGTTCCCGCGGGGCGCGTGACACTGAAGCTTTCTTT
TRBD1	TRBJ1-2	.	TRBV5-5	CASSLGSTGSYGYTF	TGTGCCAGCAGCTTGGGCTCGACAGGGAGCTATGGCTACACCTTC
TRBD1	TRBJ2-1	.	TRBV28	CASSLGAPGTGGEDEQFF	TGTGCCAGCAGTTTAGGGGCCCCCGGGACAGGGGGCGAGGATGAGCAGTTCTTC
.	TRBJ2-7	.	TRBV4-1	CASSPSGVYEQYF	TGCGCCAGCAGCCCCTCAGGGGTCTACGAGCAGTACTTC
TRBD2	TRBJ2-1	.	TRBV27	CASSLLASGSNEQFF	TGTGCCAGCAGTTTACTGGCTAGCGGGAGTAATGAGCAGTTCTTC
.	TRBJ1-1	.	TRBV2	CASIFEVGRGTEAFF	TGTGCCAGCATTTTCGAAGTGGGGAGAGGCACTGAAGCTTTCTTT
.	TRBJ2-1	.	TRBV6-1	CASRGPDRRNNEQFF	TGTGCCAGCAGGGGGCCGGACCGTCGGAACAATGAGCAGTTCTTC
TRBD1	TRBJ1-1	.	TRBV6-1	CASSLGQMNTEAFF	TGTGCCAGCAGCCTGGGACAGATGAACACTGAAGCTTTCTTT
.	TRBJ2-1	.	TRBV27	CASSFLGAHYNEQFF	TGTGCCAGCAGTTTCTTGGGGGCCCACTACAATGAGCAGTTCTTC
TRBD1	TRBJ1-4	.	TRBV11-3	CASSYRGGDEKLFF	TGTGCCAGCAGCTACAGGGGGGGGGATGAAAAACTGTTTTTT
TRBD2	TRBJ2-3	.	TRBV4-2	CASSQGLAGGPDTQYF	TGTGCCAGCAGCCAAGGACTAGCGGGAGGGCCAGATACGCAGTATTTT
TRBD1	TRBJ1-4	.	TRBV7-9	CASSFGDRLNEKLFF	TGTGCCAGCAGCTTCGGGGACAGGTTAAATGAAAAACTGTTTTTT
.	TRBJ2-1	.	TRBV9	CASSVDRFYNEQFF	TGTGCCAGCAGCGTAGACAGGTTCTACAATGAGCAGTTCTTC
TRBD1	TRBJ1-4	.	TRBV27	CASSFRDRDNEKLFF	TGTGCCAGCAGTTTCCGAGACAGGGATAATGAAAAACTGTTTTTT
.	TRBJ1-5	.	TRBV9	CASSLTGAHQPQHF	TGTGCCAGCAGCCTGACTGGGGCCCATCAGCCCCAGCATTTT
.	TRBJ1-5	.	TRBV5-1	CASSLEGVPNQPQHF	TGCGCCAGCAGCTTGGAAGGGGTCCCCAATCAGCCCCAGCATTTT